The subject of this entry is one T cell receptor (beta chain). The antigen remains unidentified. CDR3 length equals 14 residues. Trimming removed 4 bases at V and 2 bases at J, with 11 bases between. Germline V gene lookup returns CDR1 SGHAT and CDR2 FQNNGV. The second PCR ran roughly 6 to 11 cycles with a sample-barcoded 5' primer and J-beta primers. One entry per CDR3 protein results from TCRdb running MiXCR on the 5' RACE reads. The sample carries about 570,000 distinct CDR3 sequences, about 25% recorded once. The data originate from a study of blood T cells in healthy people across ages. Study-level results: There were more naive CD4+ cells and higher diversity in long-lived donors than in aged donors.

The origin of this receptor is an older woman in good health. The rearrangement joins TRBV11-2 to TRBJ2-5; D possibly corresponds to TRBD1 (6 bases). Sequencing was carried out using blood. CDR3 in amino acids: CASSSTGSQETQYF. For the CDR3, the DNA is TGTGCCAGCAGCTCTACAGGGAGTCAAGAGACCCAGTACTTC.